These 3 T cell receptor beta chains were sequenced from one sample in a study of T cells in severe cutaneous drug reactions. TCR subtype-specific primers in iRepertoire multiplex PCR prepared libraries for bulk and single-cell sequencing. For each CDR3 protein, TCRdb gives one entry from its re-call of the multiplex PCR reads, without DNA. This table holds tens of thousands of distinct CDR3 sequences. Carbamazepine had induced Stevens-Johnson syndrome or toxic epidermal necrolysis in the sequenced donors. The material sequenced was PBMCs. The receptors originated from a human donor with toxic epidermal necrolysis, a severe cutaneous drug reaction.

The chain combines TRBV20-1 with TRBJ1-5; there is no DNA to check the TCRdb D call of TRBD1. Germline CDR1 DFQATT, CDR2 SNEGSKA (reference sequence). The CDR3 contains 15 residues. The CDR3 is CSARDLAGINQPQHF.

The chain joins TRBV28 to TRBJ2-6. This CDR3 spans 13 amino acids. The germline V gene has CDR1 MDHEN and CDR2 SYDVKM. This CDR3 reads CASSRSGANVLTF.

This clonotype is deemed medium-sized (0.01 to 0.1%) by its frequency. CDR3 region: CASSSGDIGETQYF. The rearrangement joins TRBV6-5 to TRBJ2-5; the TCRdb call, TRBD1, lacks DNA for checking. CDR3 length equals 14 residues. Germline CDR1 reads MNHEY; CDR2 reads SVGAGI.